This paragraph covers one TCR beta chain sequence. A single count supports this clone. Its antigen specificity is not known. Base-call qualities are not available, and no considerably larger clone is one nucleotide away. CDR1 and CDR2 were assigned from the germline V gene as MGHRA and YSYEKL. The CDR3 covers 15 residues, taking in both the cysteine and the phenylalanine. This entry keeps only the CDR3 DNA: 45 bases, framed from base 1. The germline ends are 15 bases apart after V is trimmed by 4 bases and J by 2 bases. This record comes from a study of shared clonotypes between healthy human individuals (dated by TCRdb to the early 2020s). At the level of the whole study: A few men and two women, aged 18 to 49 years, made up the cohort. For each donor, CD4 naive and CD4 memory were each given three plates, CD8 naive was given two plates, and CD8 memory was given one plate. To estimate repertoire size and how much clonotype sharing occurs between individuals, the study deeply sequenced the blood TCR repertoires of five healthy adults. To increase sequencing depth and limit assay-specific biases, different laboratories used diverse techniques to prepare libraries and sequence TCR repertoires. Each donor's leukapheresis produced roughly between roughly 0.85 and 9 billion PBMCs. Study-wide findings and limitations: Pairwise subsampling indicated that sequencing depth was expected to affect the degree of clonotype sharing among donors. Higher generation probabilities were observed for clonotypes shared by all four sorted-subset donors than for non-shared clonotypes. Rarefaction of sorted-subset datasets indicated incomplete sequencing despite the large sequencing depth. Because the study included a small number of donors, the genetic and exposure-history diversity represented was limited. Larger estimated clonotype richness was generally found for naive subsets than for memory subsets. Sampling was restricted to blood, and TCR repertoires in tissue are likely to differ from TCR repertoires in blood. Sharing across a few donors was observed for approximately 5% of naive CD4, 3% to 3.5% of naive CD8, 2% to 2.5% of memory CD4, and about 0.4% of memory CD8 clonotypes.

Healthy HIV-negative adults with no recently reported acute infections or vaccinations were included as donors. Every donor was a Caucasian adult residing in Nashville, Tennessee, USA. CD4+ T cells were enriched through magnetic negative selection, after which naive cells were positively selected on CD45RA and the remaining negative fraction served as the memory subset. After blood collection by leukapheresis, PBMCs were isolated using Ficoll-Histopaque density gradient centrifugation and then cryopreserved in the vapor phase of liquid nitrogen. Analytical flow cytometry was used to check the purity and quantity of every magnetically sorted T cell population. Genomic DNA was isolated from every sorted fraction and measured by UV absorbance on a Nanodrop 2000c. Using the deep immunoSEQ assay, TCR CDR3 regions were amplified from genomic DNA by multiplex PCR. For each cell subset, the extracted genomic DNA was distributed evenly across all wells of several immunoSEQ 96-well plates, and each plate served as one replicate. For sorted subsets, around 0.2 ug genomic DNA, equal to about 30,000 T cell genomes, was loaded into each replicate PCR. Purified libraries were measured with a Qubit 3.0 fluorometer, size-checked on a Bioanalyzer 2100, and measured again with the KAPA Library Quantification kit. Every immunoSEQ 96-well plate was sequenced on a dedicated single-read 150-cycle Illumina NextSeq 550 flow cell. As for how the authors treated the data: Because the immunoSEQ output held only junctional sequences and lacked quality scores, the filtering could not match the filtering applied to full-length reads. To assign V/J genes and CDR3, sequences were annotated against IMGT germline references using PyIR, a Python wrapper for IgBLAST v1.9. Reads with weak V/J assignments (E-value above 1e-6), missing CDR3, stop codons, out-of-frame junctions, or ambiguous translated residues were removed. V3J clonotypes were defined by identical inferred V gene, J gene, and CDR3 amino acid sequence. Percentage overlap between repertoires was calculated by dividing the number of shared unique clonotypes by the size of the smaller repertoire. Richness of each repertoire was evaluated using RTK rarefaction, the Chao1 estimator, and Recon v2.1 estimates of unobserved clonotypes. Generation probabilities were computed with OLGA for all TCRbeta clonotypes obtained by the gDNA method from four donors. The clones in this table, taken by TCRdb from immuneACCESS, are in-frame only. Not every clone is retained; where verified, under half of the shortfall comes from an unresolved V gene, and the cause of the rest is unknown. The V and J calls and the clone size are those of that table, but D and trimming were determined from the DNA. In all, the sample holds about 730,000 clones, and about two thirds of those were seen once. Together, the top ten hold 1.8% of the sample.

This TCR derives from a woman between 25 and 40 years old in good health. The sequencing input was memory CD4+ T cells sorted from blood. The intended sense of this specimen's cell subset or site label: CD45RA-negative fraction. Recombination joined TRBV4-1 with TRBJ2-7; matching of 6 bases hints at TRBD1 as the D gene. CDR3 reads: CASSLGDRLAYEQYF. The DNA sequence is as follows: TGCGCCAGCAGCCTAGGAGACAGGCTCGCCTACGAGCAGTACTTC.